Below, 18 T cell receptor beta chains from the same sample are listed, as sequenced in a study of CD8+CD57+ T cells in acquired aplastic anemia. Investigators profiled TCR beta VDJ and CDR3 from genomic DNA template. Each CDR3 protein gets one entry after TCRdb re-called the reads with MiXCR. The sample shows around 210,000 distinct CDR3 sequences, about 62% of them seen only once. Flow cytometry had shown expanded CD8+CD57+ cells in the patients chosen for sequencing. The sample taken for sequencing was sorted CD4+, CD8+, or CD8+CD57+ T cells (not recorded which) from PBMCs. These receptors came from a human donor with aplastic anemia.

The count of this clonotype is one. The germline gene is not matched at one end of the junction; a read error may be the cause. The chain links TRBV5-5 to TRBJ2-5; 12 nucleotides match TRBD2. Looked up from germline, CDR1 is SGHKS and CDR2 is YYEKEE (reference sequence). The CDR3 is made up of 16 amino acids. The CDR3 spells CASSWGTSGGQKTQYF. The CDR3 bases are TGCGCCAGCAGCTGGGGAACTAGCGGGGGGCAGAAGACCCAGTACTTC.

This clonotype showed up just a few times. The CDR3 nucleotides are TGTGCCAGCAGCTTTGGTCGCGAAAGTTCTTTCTATGGCTACACCTTC. Protein sequence: CASSFGRESSFYGYTF. The V call is TRBV5-8, the J call TRBJ1-2; D is ambiguous. The germline CDR1 and CDR2 sequences are SGHTS and YDEGEE. This CDR3 contains 16 residues. V was trimmed by 2 bases and J by 4 bases, leaving 18 bases between them. Looking up the rest from reference TRBV5-8 and TRBJ1-2 gives the full variable domain: EAGVTQSPTHLIKTRGQQATLRCSPISGHTSVYWYQQALGLGLQFLLWYDEGEERNRGNFPPRFSGRQFPNYSSELNVNALELEDSALYLCASSFGRESSFYGYTFGSGTRLTVV.

This chain links TRBV15 with TRBJ2-7; 9 nucleotides line up with TRBD1. The germline CDR1 and CDR2 sequences are LNHNV and YYDKDF (reference sequence). The J segment lost 3 bases and the V segment lost 1 base, leaving 7 bases of the junction unmatched. CDR3 length: 16 residues. The DNA of the CDR3 is TGTGCCACCAGCAGAGGACCTGGACAGGGGAACTACGAGCAGTACTTC. It is translated as CATSRGPGQGNYEQYF.

There are many counts of this clonotype. The rearrangement joins TRBV19 to TRBJ2-7; TRBD1 agrees at 12 bases. V gave up 5 bases and J gave up 3 bases; unmatched junction bases: 5. The CDR3 is 15 residues long. Germline CDR1 and CDR2: LNHDA and SQIVND (reference sequence). CDR3 in amino acids: CASSSGQGAFYEQYF. The CDR3 DNA follows: TGTGCCAGTAGTTCGGGACAGGGGGCCTTCTACGAGCAGTACTTC. The full variable domain, rest sourced from reference TRBV19 and TRBJ2-7, is DGGITQSPKYLFRKEGQNVTLSCEQNLNHDAMYWYRQDPGQGLRLIYYSQIVNDFQKGDIAEGYSVSREKKESFPLTVTSAQKNPTAFYLCASSSGQGAFYEQYFGPGTRLTVT.

The V call is TRBV5-1, the J call TRBJ1-6; TRBD1 matches 11 bases. The CDR3 runs to 14 residues. CDR1 SGHRS and CDR2 YFSETQ come from the germline V gene. V dropped 6 bases and J dropped 8; count of bases not matched to a gene: 4. The CDR3 region is CASNWGQGDSPLHF. The CDR3 DNA is TGCGCCAGCAATTGGGGACAGGGGGATTCACCCCTCCACTTT.

The J gene is TRBJ2-3, the V gene TRBV5-6, with a tentative D call TRBD1 (5 bases). Germline V gene lookup returns CDR1 SGHDT and CDR2 YYEEEE. V lost 0 bases and J 7 bases, leaving 24 bases between the germline ends. The length of the CDR3 is 18 residues. This chain's CDR3 is CASSLAVTAGMWENTQYF. Written as DNA, the CDR3 is TGTGCCAGCAGCTTGGCCGTGACGGCAGGGATGTGGGAAAATACGCAGTATTTT. Combining the CDR3 with reference TRBV5-6 and TRBJ2-3 gives the whole variable domain DAGVTQSPTHLIKTRGQQVTLRCSPKSGHDTVSWYQQALGQGPQFIFQYYEEEERQRGNFPDRFSGHQFPNYSSELNVNALLLGDSALYLCASSLAVTAGMWENTQYFGPGTRLTVL.

This clonotype was detected only a few times. The gene calls are TRBV7-2 and TRBJ2-1; D is uncertain. V lost 5 bases and J lost 5, with 16 bases in between. The CDR3 contains 15 residues. The germline gives CDR1 SGHTA, CDR2 FQGNSA. The CDR3 DNA sequence: TGTGCCAGCAGCCCATTAGTGTCGCTAAACAATGAGCAGTTCTTC. It is translated as CASSPLVSLNNEQFF.

V is TRBV2 and J is TRBJ2-5; 7 bases fit TRBD1. The germline CDR1 and CDR2 sequences are SNHLY and FYNNEI. The CDR3 length is 15 residues. Trimming at V came to 5 bases and at J to 5 bases, leaving 11 bases not matched to a gene. Here the CDR3 reads CASSIGQAGWETQYF. The CDR3 DNA sequence: TGTGCCAGCAGTATAGGACAGGCAGGGTGGGAGACCCAGTACTTC. Drawing the rest from reference TRBV2 and TRBJ2-5, the complete variable domain is EPEVTQTPSHQVTQMGQEVILRCVPISNHLYFYWYRQILGQKVEFLVSFYNNEISEKSEIFDDQFSVERPDGSNFTLKIRSTKLEDSAMYFCASSIGQAGWETQYFGPGTRLLVL.

The chain joins TRBV15 to TRBJ2-7; TRBD2 might be the D (6 bases). Germline V gives CDR1 LNHNV, CDR2 YYDKDF (reference sequence). The CDR3 is 18 amino acids. Trimming removed 0 bases from V and 3 bases from J, with 21 bases in between. The CDR3 loop reads CATSRDGTGGAGFYEQYF. DNA of the CDR3: TGTGCCACCAGCAGAGACGGAACCGGTGGGGCGGGGTTCTACGAGCAGTACTTC.

The chain employs TRBV2 and TRBJ1-1, with D perhaps matching TRBD1 (6 bases). The CDR3 runs 15 residues. Deletions cut 6 bases from V and 1 base from J, with 15 bases between. In germline, CDR1 is SNHLY, CDR2 FYNNEI. CDR3 residues: CASSEWAGANTEAFF. The CDR3 bases are TGTGCCAGCAGCGAATGGGCAGGGGCGAACACTGAAGCTTTCTTT.

V gene TRBV12-5 combines with J gene TRBJ2-7; D gene unclear. The germline V gene has CDR1 LGHNT and CDR2 FRNRAP. Trimming removed 1 base at V and 6 bases at J, with 4 bases between. The CDR3 has 11 residues. The CDR3, as DNA: TGTGCTAGTGGTTTGGGGGTCGAGCAGTACTTC. Protein: CASGLGVEQYF.

The chain employs TRBV9 and TRBJ2-3; 9 bases agree with TRBD2. CDR3 length: 16 residues. Unmatched junction bases numbered 6, after V lost 0 bases and J lost 4 bases. In germline, CDR1 is SGDLS, CDR2 YYNGEE. In DNA form, the CDR3 reads TGTGCCAGCAGCGTAGTGGGCGGGGGGGCCGCAGATACGCAGTATTTT. This translates into CASSVVGGGAADTQYF.

This clonotype came up many times. V gene TRBV2 combines with J gene TRBJ1-1; maybe TRBD1 (5 bases). V lost 7 bases to trimming and J lost 5 bases, with 17 bases between them. CDR1 and CDR2 (germline): SNHLY, FYNNEI. There are 14 residues in the CDR3. CDR3 coding DNA: TGTGCCAGCATAGCCCGGGGGGGGGGGACTGAAGCTTTCTTT. Protein: CASIARGGGTEAFF. Full variable domain (missing parts from reference TRBV2 and TRBJ1-1): EPEVTQTPSHQVTQMGQEVILRCVPISNHLYFYWYRQILGQKVEFLVSFYNNEISEKSEIFDDQFSVERPDGSNFTLKIRSTKLEDSAMYFCASIARGGGTEAFFGQGTRLTVV.

The rearrangement joins TRBV20-1 to TRBJ2-3; tentative D call: TRBD2 (6 bases). Germline CDR1 and CDR2: DFQATT and SNEGSKA (reference sequence). The V end was cut by 4 bases, the J end by 1 base, with 12 bases between. The CDR3 extends over 14 amino acids. CDR3 bases: TGCAGTGCTAAGACTAGTTTCGGCACAGATACGCAGTATTTT. Amino acids: CSAKTSFGTDTQYF.

The table lists this clonotype with a few counts. A junction boundary mismatches the germline segment, possibly from a read error. The V and J genes are TRBV5-1 and TRBJ2-7; a possible D gene is TRBD1 (6 bases). The CDR3 sequence is 15 residues long. CDR1 is SGHRS and CDR2 is YFSETQ in the germline V gene. The CDR3 DNA follows: TGTGCCAGCAGCTTGGGTCAGGGGAGCTCCTACGAGCAGTACTTC. Encoded protein: CASSLGQGSSYEQYF.

This chain links TRBV29-1 with TRBJ1-5, with 7 bases aligning to TRBD1. The junction had 4 bases not matched to a gene; V was cut back by 5 bases and J by 3 bases. The CDR3 is 13 amino acids. Germline lookup yields CDR1 SQVTM and CDR2 ANQGSEA. CDR3 nucleotide sequence: TGCAGCGTTCTAACAGGGGTCAATCAGCCCCAGCATTTT. As protein: CSVLTGVNQPQHF.

This rearrangement joins TRBV10-3 to TRBJ1-1; TRBD1 might be the D (6 bases). The CDR3 totals 14 residues. Germline-derived CDR1 and CDR2 are ENHRY and SYGVKD. Trimming left V 2 bases short and J 4 bases short, with 11 bases between. The DNA of the CDR3 is TGTGCCATCAGTGAGGGGGGGGCTGTCACTGAAGCTTTCTTT. This encodes CAISEGGAVTEAFF.

This clonotype came up a few times. The chain uses TRBV7-3 and TRBJ2-5; perhaps TRBD1 as D (6 bases). V was clipped by 5 bases and J by 0 bases, with 7 bases between them. The CDR3 loop spans 13 amino acids. The germline V gene has CDR1 SGHTA and CDR2 FQGTGA. This chain's CDR3 is CASSRDNQETQYF. For the CDR3, the DNA is TGTGCCAGCAGCCGGGACAACCAAGAGACCCAGTACTTC.